This T cell receptor beta chain is drawn from a study of CD8 T cells in Susac syndrome. CD8+ and CD4+ T cells circulating in blood were sequenced for TCR beta. The germline CDR1 and CDR2 sequences are DFQATT and SNEGSKA (reference sequence). V lost 4 bases, J lost 3 bases, and 12 bases stayed unmatched. The CDR3 sequence is 16 residues long. RNA in amounts of 0.5 to 1 ug was reverse transcribed with random hexamers. An immunoSEQ multiplex PCR amplified TCR beta CDR3 over 54 Vbeta and 13 Jbeta. Each CDR3 protein is one row after TCRdb ran MiXCR on the immunoSEQ multiplex PCR reads. Of 120,000 to 150,000 distinct CDR3 sequences listed, approximately 93% are singletons.

The clonotype was recovered from a human donor in good health. The sample comprised CD4+ T cells from PBMCs. The V and J genes are TRBV20-1 and TRBJ2-1, with 7 bases identical to TRBD2. The CDR3 protein is CSAIFAAGVFYNEQFF. As DNA, the CDR3 is TGCAGTGCTATCTTTGCGGCGGGAGTTTTCTACAATGAGCAGTTCTTC.